The 29 T cell receptor beta chains listed next were all sequenced from one sample in a study of CD8+CD57+ T cells in acquired aplastic anemia. CD8+CD57+ cell expansion, shown by flow cytometry, had occurred in the patients selected for sequencing. Genomic DNA was employed as the template in profiling TCR beta VDJ and CDR3. TCRdb analysed the reads with MiXCR anew, one entry per CDR3 protein. This table has fewer than 250,000 distinct CDR3 sequences, roughly 50% appearing once. Sequencing used sorted CD4+, CD8+, or CD8+CD57+ T cells (not recorded which) from PBMCs. The receptors originated from a human donor with aplastic anemia.

In its sample, this clonotype was seen many times. The chain combines TRBV7-8 with TRBJ2-5, with D maybe TRBD2 (6 bases). Germline V gene lookup returns CDR1 SGHVS and CDR2 FQNEAQ. V was clipped by 2 bases and J by 2 bases, with 18 bases between them. CDR3 size: 17 residues. This CDR3 is CASSLRAASAHQETQYF. The CDR3 DNA sequence: TGTGCCAGCAGCTTAAGGGCGGCTAGCGCCCATCAAGAGACCCAGTACTTC.

A note on this clonotype: Since a much larger clone is just one base distant, this may be a read error. The V and J genes are TRBV7-9 and TRBJ2-4; D uncertain. The CDR3 totals 12 residues. CDR1 and CDR2 (germline): SEHNR, FQNEAQ (reference sequence). DNA for the CDR3: TGTGCCAGCAGCTTTTGGGGTTCCATTCAGTGCTTC. This encodes CASSFWGSIQCF.

The sample holds many counts of this clonotype. The chain recombines TRBV29-1 with TRBJ2-4, with TRBD2 matching over 8 bases. Trimming removed 7 bases from V and 9 bases from J; junction bases left unmatched: 8. Germline CDR1 SQVTM, CDR2 ANQGSEA. This CDR3 is built from 12 residues. The CDR3 spells CSGGLEAAIQYF. In DNA form, the CDR3 reads TGCAGCGGGGGACTAGAGGCGGCCATTCAGTACTTC.

In its sample, this clonotype was seen a few times. V and J are TRBV27 and TRBJ2-7; D might be TRBD1 or TRBD2, each matching 5 bases. The CDR3 has 13 residues. V gave up 3 bases and J gave up 1 base, with 7 bases separating them. Germline V gives CDR1 MNHEY, CDR2 SMNVEV (reference sequence). CDR3 nucleotides: TGTGCCAGCAGTTTTTGGGGGTCCTACGAGCAGTACTTC. Translating it yields CASSFWGSYEQYF.

This clonotype occurred many times. J is TRBJ2-3 and V is TRBV14; D possibly corresponds to TRBD1 (5 bases). CDR3 size: 13 residues. Trimming removed 2 bases at V and 9 bases at J, with 12 bases between. Per germline, CDR1 SGHDN and CDR2 FVKESK. The CDR3 DNA reads TGTGCCAGCAGCCAATTTCGGACATTGACGCAGTATTTT. Protein product: CASSQFRTLTQYF.

The rearrangement joins TRBV20-1 to TRBJ2-7; 10 bases match TRBD2. This CDR3 has 14 residues. V lost 1 base, J lost 2 bases, and 2 bases stayed unmatched. Per the germline V gene, CDR1 is DFQATT and CDR2 is SNEGSKA (reference sequence). CDR3 sequence: CSARGLAGPYEQYF. In DNA, the CDR3 is TGCAGTGCTAGAGGACTAGCGGGCCCCTACGAGCAGTACTTC.

This clonotype was counted many times. This rearrangement joins TRBV6-5 to TRBJ1-6, with TRBD1 as a possible D gene (5 bases). Trimming cost V 5 bases and J 9 bases, with 26 bases left between them. Germline assignment: CDR1 MNHEY and CDR2 SVGAGI. The CDR3 has 18 amino acids. CDR3 nucleotides: TGTGCCAGCAGTCGATCCGACGGCGGGGGAAAAGGGGCTTCACCCCTCCACTTT. Translation gives CASSRSDGGGKGASPLHF.

The chain combines TRBV25-1 with TRBJ2-6; D possibly corresponds to TRBD1 (5 bases). Per the germline V gene, CDR1 is MGHDK and CDR2 is SYGVNS. V lost 1 base and J 0 bases, leaving 7 bases between the germline ends. CDR3 size: 16 residues. In nucleotides, the CDR3 is TGTGCCAGCAGTGAATTACAGGCCTCTGGGGCCAACGTCCTGACTTTC. This codes for CASSELQASGANVLTF.

The table lists this clonotype with many counts. The rearrangement links TRBV6-1 to TRBJ1-4; D not resolved. The germline CDR1 and CDR2 sequences are MNHNS and SASEGT. The length of the CDR3 is 14 residues. V lost 6 bases to trimming and J lost 7 bases, with 15 bases between them. The CDR3 region is CASSENGVFEKLFF. The CDR3 nucleotides are TGTGCCAGCAGCGAAAACGGTGTTTTTGAAAAACTGTTTTTT.

V and J are TRBV6-1 and TRBJ1-1; unclear D gene. V lost 1 base, J lost 4 bases, and 13 bases lay in between. This CDR3 spans 15 amino acids. Germline lookup yields CDR1 MNHNS and CDR2 SASEGT. The DNA for the CDR3 is TGTGCCAGCAGTGAAGGAGGGTTGGGCGGCACTGAAGCTTTCTTT. It encodes CASSEGGLGGTEAFF.

At least ten counts were recorded for this clonotype. The CDR3: CAPWGGGRTANYEQYF. For the CDR3, the DNA is TGTGCTCCATGGGGGGGGGGTCGGACAGCGAACTACGAGCAGTACTTC. J is TRBJ2-7 and V is TRBV7-3, with D maybe TRBD2 (7 bases). The CDR3 is 16 residues long. Germline V lookup: CDR1 SGHTA, CDR2 FQGTGA.

This clonotype has ten or more counts. The chain joins TRBV5-1 to TRBJ2-3; no definite D call. Per the germline V gene, CDR1 is SGHRS and CDR2 is YFSETQ. Trimming cost V 4 bases and J 3 bases, with 15 bases left between them. This CDR3 has 15 residues. This CDR3 is CASSLGSVETDTQYF. Written as DNA, the CDR3 is TGCGCCAGCAGCCTGGGGTCAGTGGAGACAGATACGCAGTATTTT.

The chain recombines TRBV20-1 with TRBJ1-6; 7 nucleotides agree with TRBD1. CDR1 is DFQATT, CDR2 SNEGSKA, per germline (reference sequence). V shed 0 bases and J 2 bases; nucleotides not matched to a gene: 4. The CDR3 runs 16 residues. CDR3 protein: CSAREQDRTYNSPLHF. The CDR3 DNA reads as TGCAGTGCTAGAGAGCAGGACAGGACCTATAATTCACCCCTCCACTTT.

This clonotype was detected only a few times. This chain links TRBV2 with TRBJ2-7; 9 bases match TRBD1. Germline trimming cut 6 bases from V and 5 bases from J; bases unmatched to any gene: 2. Per germline, CDR1 SNHLY and CDR2 FYNNEI. The CDR3 loop spans 12 amino acids. CDR3 protein: CASRRQGDEQYF. The CDR3 DNA is TGTGCCAGCAGGAGACAGGGGGACGAGCAGTACTTC.

This clonotype was seen only once. V and J are TRBV7-6 and TRBJ2-1; perhaps TRBD2 as D (6 bases). The germline V gene encodes CDR1 SGHVS and CDR2 FNYEAQ. Trimming took 1 base from V and 1 from J, leaving 14 bases between them. There are 17 residues in the CDR3. The CDR3 region is CASSLESGVLSYNEQFF. CDR3 nucleotides: TGTGCCAGCAGCTTAGAATCGGGGGTCCTTTCCTACAATGAGCAGTTCTTC.

About this clonotype itself: Germline is not matched at one junction end, which may reflect a read error. The V and J genes are TRBV3-1 and TRBJ2-5; D is unresolved. This CDR3 contains 15 residues. CDR1 and CDR2 (germline): LGHDT, YNNKEL (reference sequence). CDR3 sequence: CASSQELTSQETQYF. In DNA, the CDR3 is TGCGCCAGCAGCCAAGAACTCACCAGCCAAGAGACCCAGTACTTC.

With regard to this clonotype: Just one base apart from a much larger clone, this may be a read error. This likely comes from a read error, as the CDR3 has no conserved phenylalanine or tryptophan at its end. The rearrangement links TRBV19 to TRBJ1-1, with D uncertain. Germline V gene sequence: CDR1 LNHDA, CDR2 SQIVND (reference sequence). The CDR3 sequence is 14 residues long. V was clipped by 7 bases and J by 0 bases, with 12 bases between them. The CDR3 nucleotides read TGTGCCAGTACCGAGAGAGGACTGAACACTGAAGCTTTCTCT. Encoded protein: CASTERGLNTEAFS.

This clonotype was found many times. V usage is TRBV5-6 and J usage is TRBJ2-3; no definite D call. The CDR3 length is 16 residues. V lost 4 bases and J 0 bases, leaving 15 bases between the germline ends. Germline V gives CDR1 SGHDT, CDR2 YYEEEE. CDR3 region: CASSPGWETSTDTQYF. The DNA of the CDR3 is TGTGCCAGCAGCCCCGGCTGGGAAACTAGCACAGATACGCAGTATTTT.

This clonotype was seen at least ten times. V is TRBV2 and J is TRBJ1-5, with TRBD1 matching 7 bases. The V and J ends lost 1 base and 4 bases, in that order; junction bases with no gene match: 1. Germline V gene lookup returns CDR1 SNHLY and CDR2 FYNNEI. The CDR3 loop spans 14 amino acids. The CDR3 is CASSEGTGNQPQHF. The DNA of the CDR3 is TGTGCCAGCAGTGAAGGGACAGGTAATCAGCCCCAGCATTTT.

This clonotype was recorded many times. This chain connects TRBV4-2 to TRBJ1-1, with unresolved D. V lost 3 bases and J 6 bases, leaving 14 bases between the germline ends. The CDR3 totals 14 residues. Germline CDR1 LGHNA, CDR2 YNFKEQ. The CDR3 DNA follows: TGTGCCAGCAGCCAGTATCTCAGAGGCCCTGAAGCTTTCTTT. The encoded protein is CASSQYLRGPEAFF.

The chain is built from TRBV20-1 and TRBJ2-7, with D hard to call. The CDR3 contains 11 residues. Germline V gives CDR1 DFQATT, CDR2 SNEGSKA (reference sequence). V was shortened by 1 base and J by 5 bases, with 6 bases between the two germline ends. The CDR3 bases are TGCAGTGCTAGAGGGCCCCACGAGCAGTACTTC. Protein sequence: CSARGPHEQYF.

The V and J genes are TRBV7-7 and TRBJ2-5, with TRBD1 matching over 8 bases. Germline CDR1 is SSHAT and CDR2 is FNYEAQ (reference sequence). The CDR3 contains 14 residues. With V trimmed by 10 bases and J by 7 bases, 14 bases remained unmatched. The CDR3 spells CATRGQEDGLTQYF. The CDR3 bases are TGTGCCACCCGGGGACAGGAAGACGGTCTGACCCAGTACTTC. The full variable domain, rest sourced from reference TRBV7-7 and TRBJ2-5, is GAGVSQSPRYKVTKRGQDVTLRCDPISSHATLYWYQQALGQGPEFLTYFNYEAQPDKSGLPSDRFSAERPEGSISTLTIQRTEQRDSAMYRCATRGQEDGLTQYFGPGTRLLVL.

The table lists this clonotype with many counts. The chain couples TRBV11-3 to TRBJ2-1; weak D call: TRBD1 (5 bases). The CDR3 spans 13 residues. V lost 5 bases and J 2 bases, leaving 7 bases between the germline ends. Germline CDR1 SGHNT, CDR2 YENEEA. The CDR3 protein is CASSPQAYNEQFF. CDR3 sequence (DNA): TGTGCCAGCAGCCCACAGGCCTACAATGAGCAGTTCTTC.

This clonotype was counted only a few times. A much larger clone lies one base from this, so it may be a read error. This chain connects TRBV7-2 to TRBJ1-5; the D is unclear. The germline V gene has CDR1 SGHTA and CDR2 FQGNSA. The CDR3 has 16 amino acids. The CDR3 sequence is CVSSLDPAYSNQPQHF. DNA for the CDR3: TGTGTCAGCAGCTTAGATCCAGCTTATAGCAATCAGCCCCAGCATTTT.

On this clonotype itself: This may arise from a read error, as a much more abundant clone is one base away. The conserved closing phenylalanine or tryptophan is absent in this CDR3, likely reflecting a read error. The gene calls are TRBV10-3 and TRBJ1-1; 7 nucleotides match TRBD1. This CDR3 is built from 14 residues. The germline gives CDR1 ENHRY, CDR2 SYGVKD. V was pared by 8 bases and J by 1 base, with 7 bases of the junction left unmatched. In DNA form, the CDR3 reads TGTGCCATCGGTCGGACAGGTGAGAACACTGAAGCTTTCCTT. Its protein is CAIGRTGENTEAFL.

In its sample, this clonotype is medium-sized. The V gene is TRBV19, the J gene TRBJ2-5; TRBD2 might be the D (6 bases). CDR3 size: 14 residues. Trimming removed 3 bases from V and 6 bases from J, with 14 bases in between. The germline gives CDR1 LNHDA, CDR2 SQIVND (reference sequence). The CDR3 loop reads CASSIVGGAQTQYF. CDR3 coding DNA: TGTGCCAGTAGTATTGTAGGAGGGGCGCAGACCCAGTACTTC. Together with reference TRBV19 and TRBJ2-5, the CDR3 gives the full variable domain: DGGITQSPKYLFRKEGQNVTLSCEQNLNHDAMYWYRQDPGQGLRLIYYSQIVNDFQKGDIAEGYSVSREKKESFPLTVTSAQKNPTAFYLCASSIVGGAQTQYFGPGTRLLVL.

This clonotype has a count of ten or more. The V call is TRBV7-3, the J call TRBJ1-1, with no clear D. CDR3 length equals 13 residues. Trimming stripped 8 bases from V and 4 bases from J, with 14 bases between. Germline loops: CDR1 SGHTA, CDR2 FQGTGA. The CDR3: CASSVRRGTEAFF. The CDR3 DNA follows: TGTGCCAGCTCTGTTCGTCGGGGCACTGAAGCTTTCTTT. The variable domain in full, with the rest retrieved from reference TRBV7-3 and TRBJ1-1, is GAGVSQTPSNKVTEKGKYVELRCDPISGHTALYWYRQSLGQGPEFLIYFQGTGAADDSGLPNDRFFAVRPEGSVSTLKIQRTERGDSAVYLCASSVRRGTEAFFGQGTRLTVV.

The chain carries TRBV25-1 and TRBJ2-6; D unclear. The CDR3 loop spans 19 amino acids. The germline V gene has CDR1 MGHDK and CDR2 SYGVNS. Trimming left V 4 bases short and J 0 bases short, with 19 bases between. The CDR3 DNA reads as TGTGCCAGCAGTGGTCTCGATAGGAGAATCAGCTCTGGGGCCAACGTCCTGACTTTC. This encodes CASSGLDRRISSGANVLTF.

This clonotype has at least ten counts. V gene TRBV6-1 combines with J gene TRBJ2-7; D possibly corresponds to TRBD1 (6 bases). The CDR3 consists of 13 residues. Trimming stripped 5 bases from V and 5 bases from J, with 13 bases between. CDR1 and CDR2 (germline): MNHNS, SASEGT. This CDR3 reads CASSIGRGDEQYF. The CDR3 DNA reads as TGTGCCAGCAGTATAGGCAGGGGCGACGAGCAGTACTTC.